Presented here are 29 T cell receptor beta chains from one specimen sequenced in a study of blood T cell repertoires in COVID-19. Some clones are missing from TCRdb's copy, which holds only in-frame ones; the method was immunoSEQ multiplex PCR. The sample lists tens of thousands of clones; under 90% were seen once. The sequenced sample was peripheral blood. The receptors originated from a man in his fifties or sixties with COVID-19, enrolled during active disease.

V and J are TRBV19 and TRBJ2-3; D may be TRBD2 (6 bases). Deletions cut 5 bases from V and 2 bases from J, with 14 bases between. Germline V gene lookup returns CDR1 LNHDA and CDR2 SQIVND (reference sequence). The CDR3 is 15 residues long. CDR3 bases: TGTGCCAGTAGTTACCCGGGGGAGACCACAGATACGCAGTATTTT. It encodes CASSYPGETTDTQYF.

For the CDR3, the DNA is TGTGCCAGTAGTACCGGACCGGAGACTAGCGGGGGGACCTACAATGAGCAGTTCTTC. Translated, it gives CASSTGPETSGGTYNEQFF. The gene calls are TRBV19 and TRBJ2-1; 13 bases align to TRBD2. The CDR3 has 19 amino acids. The ends lost 4 bases at V and 2 bases at J; junction bases unmatched: 11. Germline loops: CDR1 LNHDA, CDR2 SQIVND (reference sequence).

The chain links TRBV3-1 (or the pseudogene TRBV3-2) to TRBJ2-2, with 10 nucleotides matching TRBD1. Trimming cost V 1 base and J 8 bases; bases outside gene matches: 4. Germline CDR1 LGHDT, CDR2 YNNKEL (reference sequence). There are 15 residues in the CDR3. The CDR3 sequence is CASSQGTGGVGELFF. The DNA of the CDR3 is TGTGCCAGCAGCCAAGGGACAGGGGGAGTGGGGGAGCTGTTTTTT.

The chain uses TRBV9 and TRBJ1-3; TRBD1 matches 7 bases. Germline V CDR1 and CDR2: SGDLS, YYNGEE. The CDR3 has 16 residues. Trimming removed 0 bases from V and 2 bases from J; junction bases left unmatched: 5. CDR3 amino acids: CASSVGPQGTGNTIYF. CDR3 nucleotide sequence: TGTGCCAGCAGCGTAGGACCACAGGGGACTGGAAACACCATATATTTT. Full variable domain (outside the CDR3, taken from reference TRBV9 and TRBJ1-3): DSGVTQTPKHLITATGQRVTLRCSPRSGDLSVYWYQQSLDQGLQFLIQYYNGEERAKGNILERFSAQQFPDLHSELNLSSLELGDSALYFCASSVGPQGTGNTIYFGEGSWLTVV.

This clone occurred once. V usage is TRBV27 and J usage is TRBJ2-3, with TRBD1 matching 9 bases. Germline CDR1 is MNHEY and CDR2 is SMNVEV (reference sequence). V shed 5 bases, J shed 4 bases, and the junction held 7 bases outside the gene matches. This CDR3 has 15 residues. CDR3 nucleotide sequence: TGTGCCAGCAGTCCCGGGACAGGGTCGGCAGATACGCAGTATTTT. This encodes CASSPGTGSADTQYF.

The gene calls are TRBV27 and TRBJ2-7; a weak D match, TRBD2 (7 bases). CDR3 length: 13 amino acids. CDR1 is MNHEY and CDR2 is SMNVEV in the germline V gene (reference sequence). Trimming removed 6 bases at V and 6 bases at J, with 15 bases between. DNA for the CDR3: TGTGCCAGCAGGCCCCGGGGGGCAGGCGAGCAGTACTTC. This codes for CASRPRGAGEQYF.

This clone was detected only a few times. The chain carries TRBV10-3 and TRBJ1-2; 8 nucleotides agree with TRBD1. The CDR3 length is 14 residues. From germline, CDR1 is ENHRY and CDR2 SYGVKD. The ends lost 3 bases at V and 6 bases at J; junction bases unmatched: 6. CDR3 protein: CAISERAGGNGYTF. The CDR3 bases are TGTGCCATCAGTGAAAGGGCAGGGGGCAATGGCTACACCTTC.

The V and J genes are TRBV7-9 and TRBJ1-1; D unresolved. Germline V gene data show CDR1 as SEHNR and CDR2 as FQNEAQ (reference sequence). The CDR3 spans 14 residues. V lost 1 base, J lost 4 bases, and 10 bases lay in between. CDR3 sequence reads: CASSLDGGGTEAFF. Written as DNA, the CDR3 is TGTGCCAGCAGCTTAGACGGAGGCGGCACTGAAGCTTTCTTT.

This rearrangement joins TRBV3-1 (or the pseudogene TRBV3-2) to TRBJ1-2; 7 nucleotides line up with TRBD1. The CDR3 consists of 15 residues. Germline V lookup: CDR1 LGHDT, CDR2 YNNKEL (reference sequence). The J segment lost 4 bases and the V segment lost 3 bases, leaving 8 bases of the junction unmatched. CDR3 bases: TGTGCCAGCAGCCAGGGGCAGGGGGGTCTCTATGGCTACACCTTC. Translated, it gives CASSQGQGGLYGYTF.

The gene calls are TRBV29-1 and TRBJ2-5; perhaps TRBD1 as D (6 bases). The CDR3 contains 13 residues. The germline V gene encodes CDR1 SQVTM and CDR2 ANQGSEA. Trimming pared 7 bases from V and 1 base from J, leaving 13 bases between. The CDR3 reads CSAQQGVQETQYF. The CDR3 DNA reads as TGCAGCGCCCAACAGGGTGTCCAAGAGACCCAGTACTTC.

V usage is TRBV7-2 and J usage is TRBJ1-2; D is perhaps TRBD1 (6 bases). This CDR3 comprises 15 residues. V was trimmed by 5 bases and J by 4 bases, leaving 17 bases between them. Germline V CDR1 and CDR2: SGHTA, FQGNSA. The CDR3 region has the DNA TGTGCCAGCAGCGCCTACAGGGTGATTAGCTATGGCTACACCTTC. It encodes CASSAYRVISYGYTF.

This sequence joins TRBV28 and TRBJ1-2; maybe TRBD1 (6 bases). The germline V gene encodes CDR1 MDHEN and CDR2 SYDVKM. The CDR3 is 14 amino acids. V was trimmed by 2 bases and J by 5 bases, leaving 12 bases between them. The CDR3 spells CASSLLTQGYGYTF. CDR3 DNA sequence: TGTGCCAGCAGTTTACTAACACAGGGTTATGGCTACACCTTC.

The V call is TRBV5-1, the J call TRBJ2-2; 13 bases are a match to TRBD2. V dropped 7 bases and J dropped 5; count of bases not matched to a gene: 8. There are 16 residues in the CDR3. In germline, CDR1 is SGHRS, CDR2 YFSETQ. The CDR3 loop is CASRLGTSGETGELFF. The CDR3 DNA sequence: TGCGCCAGCCGTTTAGGGACTAGCGGGGAGACCGGGGAGCTGTTTTTT.

As concerns this clone: The same CDR3 is also encoded by other DNA sequences in this sample. The chain couples TRBV18 to TRBJ1-5; possibly TRBD1 for D (6 bases). V lost 3 bases and J lost 2, with 11 bases in between. The germline gives CDR1 KGHSH, CDR2 LQKENI. This CDR3 is 15 amino acids long. The CDR3 bases are TGTGCCAGCTCACCTACGGACAGCCGCAATCAGCCCCAGCATTTT. The encoded protein is CASSPTDSRNQPQHF.

The chain has TRBV19 and TRBJ2-5, with TRBD1 matching over 7 bases. Trimming took 9 bases from V and 2 from J; bases not matched to a gene: 12. CDR1 is LNHDA, CDR2 SQIVND, per germline (reference sequence). CDR3 length equals 15 residues. In DNA form, the CDR3 reads TGTGCCAGCAGCCCCGGGACAGCGATACAAGAGACCCAGTACTTC. Protein product: CASSPGTAIQETQYF.

V gene TRBV5-1 combines with J gene TRBJ2-3, with 10 positions matching TRBD1. This CDR3 contains 15 residues. Germline V gives CDR1 SGHRS, CDR2 YFSETQ. With 2 bases clipped from V and 4 bases from J, the junction kept 4 bases outside the gene matches. The chain's CDR3 is CASSFGQGGSDTQYF. For the CDR3, the DNA is TGCGCCAGCAGCTTCGGACAGGGGGGGTCAGATACGCAGTATTTT.

The chain is built from TRBV19 and TRBJ2-5; D is perhaps TRBD2 (6 bases). The length of the CDR3 is 15 residues. CDR1 is LNHDA and CDR2 is SQIVND in the germline V gene (reference sequence). V was clipped by 5 bases and J by 1 base, with 14 bases between them. CDR3 loop: CASSPEGSGQETQYF. The CDR3 DNA reads as TGTGCCAGTAGTCCGGAGGGCTCAGGCCAAGAGACCCAGTACTTC.

This chain links TRBV19 with TRBJ1-2; possible D gene TRBD1, 5 bases. V shed 4 bases and J shed 4 bases, with 13 bases lying between them. This CDR3 is 14 amino acids long. Germline CDR1 is LNHDA and CDR2 is SQIVND (reference sequence). CDR3: CASSTSPQGYGYTF. The CDR3 DNA reads as TGTGCCAGTAGTACGTCACCTCAGGGCTATGGCTACACCTTC.

The genes are TRBV4-1 and TRBJ2-3; D unresolved. CDR1 and CDR2 from the germline V gene are MGHRA and YSYEKL. The CDR3 has 14 residues. The V gene lost 0 bases and the J gene lost 0 bases, with 4 bases spanning the gap. The CDR3 DNA reads TGCGCCAGCAGCCAAGACAGGAGCACAGATACGCAGTATTTT. Its protein is CASSQDRSTDTQYF.

This clone was seen a handful of times. The chain couples TRBV6-5 to TRBJ2-2; tentatively, D is TRBD1 (6 bases). The CDR3 spans 14 residues. Between the trimmed V and J ends, which lost 7 bases and 3 bases, there was a span of 12 bases. CDR1 MNHEY and CDR2 SVGAGI come from the germline V gene. CDR3 in amino acids: CASTSGHHTGELFF. The CDR3 region has the DNA TGTGCCAGCACCTCGGGACATCACACCGGGGAGCTGTTTTTT.

The rearrangement uses TRBV4-1 and TRBJ2-5; 14 bases agree with TRBD2. This CDR3 has 16 amino acids. Trimming took 3 bases from V and 5 from J; bases not matched to a gene: 5. Germline V gives CDR1 MGHRA, CDR2 YSYEKL. The chain's CDR3 is CASSQTSGGALETQYF. In nucleotides, the CDR3 is TGCGCCAGCAGCCAGACTAGCGGGGGGGCCCTGGAGACCCAGTACTTC.

The chain recombines TRBV2 with TRBJ2-7; no definite D call. The CDR3 has 11 residues. V shed 6 bases and J shed 3 bases, with 6 bases lying between them. Germline CDR1 and CDR2: SNHLY and FYNNEI. The CDR3 loop reads CASSPVYEQYF. The CDR3 region has the DNA TGTGCCAGCAGCCCCGTCTACGAGCAGTACTTC.

The chain uses TRBV10-3 and TRBJ2-3; 7 bases are a match to TRBD1. Per germline, CDR1 ENHRY and CDR2 SYGVKD. This CDR3 contains 15 residues. With 7 bases clipped from V and 2 bases from J, the junction kept 9 bases outside the gene matches. CDR3: CAINRQGSNTDTQYF. In DNA, the CDR3 is TGTGCCATCAATCGACAGGGTTCAAACACAGATACGCAGTATTTT.

The gene calls are TRBV2 and TRBJ2-2; maybe TRBD2 (7 bases). The CDR3 loop spans 16 amino acids. Germline V lookup: CDR1 SNHLY, CDR2 FYNNEI. V was pared by 5 bases and J by 2 bases, with 15 bases between. CDR3: CASSPLGGGNTGELFF. The CDR3 DNA follows: TGTGCCAGCAGTCCCCTTGGGGGGGGCAACACCGGGGAGCTGTTTTTT.

The chain carries TRBV30 and TRBJ1-3, with D tentatively TRBD1 (6 bases). Germline CDR1 GTSNPN, CDR2 SVGIG (reference sequence). The CDR3 loop spans 15 amino acids. Trimming left V 4 bases short and J 2 bases short, with 15 bases between. The DNA of the CDR3 is TGTGCCTGGATTCCTTTAGGGACAACTGGAAACACCATATATTTT. It codes for CAWIPLGTTGNTIYF. Full variable domain (rest looked up from reference TRBV30 and TRBJ1-3): SQTIHQWPATLVQPVGSPLSLECTVEGTSNPNLYWYRQAAGRGLQLLFYSVGIGQISSEVPQNLSASRPQDRQFILSSKKLLLSDSGFYLCAWIPLGTTGNTIYFGEGSWLTVV.

This chain links TRBV9 with TRBJ2-5; no firm D call. CDR1 is SGDLS, CDR2 YYNGEE, per germline. The CDR3 has 13 residues. The V and J ends lost 2 bases and 0 bases respectively, with 5 bases between them. The CDR3 sequence: CASSVLYQETQYF. Here the CDR3 DNA reads TGTGCCAGCAGCGTTTTATACCAAGAGACCCAGTACTTC.

The CDR3 region is CASSETVRQETQYF. CDR3 sequence (DNA): TGTGCCAGCAGTGAGACTGTGAGACAAGAGACCCAGTACTTC. This chain joins TRBV6-6 and TRBJ2-5; D is unclear. Trimming left V 5 bases short and J 2 bases short, with 12 bases between. The germline V gene encodes CDR1 MNHNY and CDR2 SVGAGI (reference sequence). There are 14 residues in the CDR3.

The CDR3 sequence: CASSLAPSSYNEQFF. CDR3 coding DNA: TGTGCCAGCAGCTTGGCCCCGAGCTCCTACAATGAGCAGTTCTTC. The rearrangement joins TRBV5-4 to TRBJ2-1; D not certain. The CDR3 extends over 15 amino acids. From germline, CDR1 is SGHNT and CDR2 YYREEE (reference sequence). V was pared by 0 bases and J by 0 bases, with 7 bases between.

CDR3 loop: CASSPTSSGGVGQETQYF. The CDR3 coding sequence is TGTGCCAGCTCACCAACGTCAAGCGGGGGGGTCGGGCAAGAGACCCAGTACTTC. The gene calls are TRBV18 and TRBJ2-5; 10 nucleotides match TRBD2. The trim removed 2 bases at V and 2 bases at J, leaving 11 bases unmatched. CDR3 length: 18 residues. Germline-derived CDR1 and CDR2 are KGHSH and LQKENI.